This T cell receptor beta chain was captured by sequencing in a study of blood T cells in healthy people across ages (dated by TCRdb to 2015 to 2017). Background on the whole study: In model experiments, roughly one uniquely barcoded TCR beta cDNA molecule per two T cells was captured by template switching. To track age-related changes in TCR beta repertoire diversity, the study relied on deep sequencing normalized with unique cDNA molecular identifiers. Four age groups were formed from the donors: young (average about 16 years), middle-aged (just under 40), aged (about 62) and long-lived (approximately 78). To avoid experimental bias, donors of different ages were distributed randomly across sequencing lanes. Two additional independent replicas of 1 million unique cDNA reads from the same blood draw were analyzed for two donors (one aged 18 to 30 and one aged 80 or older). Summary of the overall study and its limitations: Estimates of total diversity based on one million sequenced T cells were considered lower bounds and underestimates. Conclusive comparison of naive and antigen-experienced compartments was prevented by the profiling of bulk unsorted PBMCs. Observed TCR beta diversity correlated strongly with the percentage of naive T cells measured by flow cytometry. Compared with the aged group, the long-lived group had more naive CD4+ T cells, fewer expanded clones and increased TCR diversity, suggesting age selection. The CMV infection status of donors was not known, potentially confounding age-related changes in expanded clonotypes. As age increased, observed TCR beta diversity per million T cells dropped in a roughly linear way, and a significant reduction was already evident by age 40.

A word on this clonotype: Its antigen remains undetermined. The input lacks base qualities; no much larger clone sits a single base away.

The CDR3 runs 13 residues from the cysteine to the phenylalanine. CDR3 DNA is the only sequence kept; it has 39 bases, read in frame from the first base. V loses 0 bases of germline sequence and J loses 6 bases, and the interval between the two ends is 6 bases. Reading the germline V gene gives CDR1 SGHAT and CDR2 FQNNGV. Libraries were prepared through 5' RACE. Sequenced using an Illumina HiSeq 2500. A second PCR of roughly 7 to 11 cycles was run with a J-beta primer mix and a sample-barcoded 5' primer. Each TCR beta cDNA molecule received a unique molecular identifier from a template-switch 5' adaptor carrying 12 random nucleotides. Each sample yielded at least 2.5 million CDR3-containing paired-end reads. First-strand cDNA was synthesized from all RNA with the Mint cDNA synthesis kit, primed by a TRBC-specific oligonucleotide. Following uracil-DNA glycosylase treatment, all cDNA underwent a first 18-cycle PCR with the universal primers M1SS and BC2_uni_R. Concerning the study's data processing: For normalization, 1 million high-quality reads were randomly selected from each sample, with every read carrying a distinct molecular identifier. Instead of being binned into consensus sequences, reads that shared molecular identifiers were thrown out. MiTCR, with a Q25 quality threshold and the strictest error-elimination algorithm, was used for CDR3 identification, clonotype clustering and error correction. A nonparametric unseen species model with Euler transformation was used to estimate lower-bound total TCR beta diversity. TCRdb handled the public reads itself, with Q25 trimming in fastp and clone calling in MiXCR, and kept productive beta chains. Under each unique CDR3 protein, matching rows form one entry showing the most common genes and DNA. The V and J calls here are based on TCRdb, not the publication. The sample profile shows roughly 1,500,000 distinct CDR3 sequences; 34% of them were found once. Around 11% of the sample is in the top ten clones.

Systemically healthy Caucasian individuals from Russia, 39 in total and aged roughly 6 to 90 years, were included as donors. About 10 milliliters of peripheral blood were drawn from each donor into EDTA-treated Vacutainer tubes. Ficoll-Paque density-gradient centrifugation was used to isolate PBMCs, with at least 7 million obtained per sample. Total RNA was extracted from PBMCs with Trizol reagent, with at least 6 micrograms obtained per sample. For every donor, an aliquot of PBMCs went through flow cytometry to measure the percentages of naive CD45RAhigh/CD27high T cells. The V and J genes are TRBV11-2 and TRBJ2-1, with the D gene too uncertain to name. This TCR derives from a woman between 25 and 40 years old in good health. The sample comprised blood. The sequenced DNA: TGTGCCAGCAGCTTAGAGGCTTTCAATGAGCAGTTCTTC. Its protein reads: CASSLEAFNEQFF.